Here is one TCR beta chain with its context. V shed 6 bases and J shed 9 bases, with 15 bases lying between them. This CDR3 is 13 amino acids long. Germline V lookup: CDR1 MDHEN, CDR2 SYDVKM. Some clones are missing from TCRdb's copy, which holds only in-frame ones; the method was immunoSEQ multiplex PCR. The sample lists approximately 220,000 clones, around 82% seen once, with about 8.1% in the top ten. This record comes from a study of blood T cell repertoires in COVID-19. The source is a woman aged 45-60 years with acute or convalescent COVID-19. The rearrangement joins TRBV28 to TRBJ2-1; no definite D call. Sequenced material: peripheral blood. The CDR3 here is CASRPAARIEQFF. In DNA, the CDR3 is TGTGCCAGCAGGCCAGCAGCTAGGATTGAGCAGTTCTTC.